This TCR beta chain was documented in a study of CD8 T cells in Susac syndrome. In its sample, this clonotype was seen once. Reverse transcription of roughly 0.5 to 1 ug RNA was carried out with random hexamers. Amplification of TCR beta CDR3 by immunoSEQ multiplex PCR spanned 54 Vbeta and 13 Jbeta. One entry per CDR3 protein, called by TCRdb with MiXCR from the immunoSEQ multiplex PCR reads. The sample lists roughly 200,000 distinct CDR3 sequences; approximately 94% were seen once. This CDR3 is 12 amino acids long. Germline V lookup: CDR1 SQVTM, CDR2 ANQGSEA. The V gene lost 6 bases and the J gene lost 4 bases, with 12 bases spanning the gap.

The material sequenced was CD4+ T cells from PBMCs. This receptor was identified in a human donor in good health. V gene TRBV29-1 combines with J gene TRBJ1-2, with D tentatively TRBD1 (5 bases). The CDR3 DNA reads TGCAGCGTGGAGAGGACATCCTATGGCTACACCTTC. This encodes CSVERTSYGYTF. The whole variable domain, remainder taken from reference TRBV29-1 and TRBJ1-2, is SAVISQKPSRDICQRGTSLTIQCQVDSQVTMMFWYRQQPGQSLTLIATANQGSEATYESGFVIDKFPISRPNLTFSTLTVSNMSPEDSSIYLCSVERTSYGYTFGSGTRLTVV.